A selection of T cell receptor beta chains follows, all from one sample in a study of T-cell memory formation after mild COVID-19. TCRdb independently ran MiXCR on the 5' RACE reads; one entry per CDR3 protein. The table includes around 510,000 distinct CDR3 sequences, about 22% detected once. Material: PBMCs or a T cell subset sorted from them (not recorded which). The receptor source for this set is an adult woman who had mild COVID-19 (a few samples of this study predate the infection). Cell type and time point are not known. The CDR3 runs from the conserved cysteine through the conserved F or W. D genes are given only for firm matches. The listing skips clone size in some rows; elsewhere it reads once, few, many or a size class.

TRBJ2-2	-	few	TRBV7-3	CASSQLGTGELFF	TGTGCCAGCAGCCAACTAGGGACCGGGGAGCTGTTTTTT
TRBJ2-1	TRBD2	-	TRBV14	CASSQDRRLAGVARNEQFF	TGTGCCAGCAGCCAAGACCGGAGGCTAGCGGGAGTAGCCAGGAATGAGCAGTTCTTC
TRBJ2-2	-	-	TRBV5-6	CASRLGVGTGELFF	TGTGCCAGCCGTCTCGGGGTAGGGACCGGGGAGCTGTTTTTT
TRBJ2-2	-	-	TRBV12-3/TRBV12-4	CASSWVGGNTGELFF	TGTGCCAGCAGCTGGGTGGGCGGGAACACCGGGGAGCTGTTTTTT
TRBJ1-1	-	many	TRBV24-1	CATSDFGGSEAFF	TGTGCCACCAGTGATTTTGGGGGGTCCGAAGCTTTCTTT
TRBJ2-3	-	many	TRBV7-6	CASSLGVSDTQYF	TGTGCCAGCAGCCTTGGGGTGTCAGATACGCAGTATTTT
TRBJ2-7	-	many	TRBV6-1	CASKEGDYEQYF	TGTGCCAGCAAGGAGGGGGACTACGAGCAGTACTTC
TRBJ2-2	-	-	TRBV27	CATRRGLTGELFF	TGTGCCACGAGGAGGGGGCTGACCGGGGAGCTGTTTTTT
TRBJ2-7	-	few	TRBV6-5	CASSYSSPGGPGEQYF	TGTGCCAGCAGTTACTCGAGTCCAGGGGGGCCTGGCGAGCAGTACTTC
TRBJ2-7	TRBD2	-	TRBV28	CASSSPSGRVIEQYF	TGTGCCAGCAGTTCCCCTAGCGGGAGAGTGATCGAGCAGTACTTC
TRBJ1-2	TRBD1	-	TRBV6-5	CASSDRTGNNGYTF	TGTGCCAGCAGTGATAGGACAGGGAATAACGGCTACACCTTC
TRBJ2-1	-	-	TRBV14	CASSQYGGGFIYEQFF	TGTGCCAGCAGCCAATATGGCGGGGGCTTTATATATGAGCAGTTCTTC
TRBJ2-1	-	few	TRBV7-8	CASSSRGGGWNEQFF	TGTGCCAGCAGCTCCAGGGGCGGGGGATGGAATGAGCAGTTCTTC
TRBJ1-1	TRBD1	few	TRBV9	CASSPWTGPVNTEAFF	TGTGCCAGCAGCCCCTGGACAGGGCCCGTGAACACTGAAGCTTTCTTT
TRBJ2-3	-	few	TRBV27	CASSLLGGTTDTQYF	TGTGCCAGCAGTTTACTGGGTGGGACCACAGATACGCAGTATTTT
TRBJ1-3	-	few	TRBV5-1	CASSPAGTLDTIYF	TGCGCCAGCAGCCCGGCGGGGACTTTGGACACCATATATTTT
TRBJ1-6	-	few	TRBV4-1	CASNGRDINSPLHF	TGCGCCAGCAACGGGCGGGACATTAATTCACCCCTCCACTTT
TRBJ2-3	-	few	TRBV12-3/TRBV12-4	CASSFGPGQGSTDTQYF	TGTGCCAGCAGTTTCGGGCCGGGGCAGGGGAGCACAGATACGCAGTATTTT
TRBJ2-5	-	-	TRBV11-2	CASSLLVAGGQTQYF	TGTGCCAGCAGCTTATTAGTGGCAGGAGGACAGACCCAGTACTTC
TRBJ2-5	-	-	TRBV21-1	CASSKLNETQYF	TGTGCCAGCAGCAAACTAAACGAGACCCAGTACTTC
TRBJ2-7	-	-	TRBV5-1	CASRLRDEQYF	TGCGCCAGCAGACTGAGGGACGAGCAGTACTTC
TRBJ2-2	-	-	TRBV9	CASSVGIPGELFF	TGTGCCAGCAGCGTAGGTATCCCCGGGGAGCTGTTTTTT
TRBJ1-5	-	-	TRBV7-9	CASSWDNPHQPQHF	TGTGCCAGCAGTTGGGATAACCCCCATCAGCCCCAGCATTTT
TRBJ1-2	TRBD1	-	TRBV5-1	CASSLPEDRPGYGYTF	TGCGCCAGCAGCTTGCCGGAGGACAGGCCAGGGTATGGCTACACCTTC
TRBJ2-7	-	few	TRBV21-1	CASSKALAGGALGEQYF	TGTGCCAGCAGCAAAGCTCTAGCGGGAGGTGCCCTAGGGGAGCAGTACTTC
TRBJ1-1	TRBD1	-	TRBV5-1	CASSLGDREMNTEAFF	TGCGCCAGCAGCTTGGGGGACAGGGAAATGAACACTGAAGCTTTCTTT
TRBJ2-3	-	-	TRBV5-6	CASSLGRSDDTQYF	TGTGCCAGCAGCTTGGGCCGTTCAGACGATACGCAGTATTTT
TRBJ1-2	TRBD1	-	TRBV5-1	CASSFAGGSFGYTF	TGCGCCAGCAGCTTCGCAGGGGGAAGTTTTGGCTACACCTTC
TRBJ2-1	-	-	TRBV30	CAWGGNNEQFF	TGTGCCTGGGGAGGAAACAATGAGCAGTTCTTC
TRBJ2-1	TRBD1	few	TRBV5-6	CASSLLTGGNEQFF	TGTGCCAGCAGCTTGCTGACAGGGGGTAATGAGCAGTTCTTC
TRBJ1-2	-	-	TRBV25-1	CASSGWDRKPEGYTF	TGTGCCAGCAGTGGATGGGACCGTAAGCCGGAAGGCTACACCTTC
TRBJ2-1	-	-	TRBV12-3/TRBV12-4	CASSLLRAGEQFF	TGTGCCAGCAGTTTATTAAGAGCTGGTGAGCAGTTCTTC
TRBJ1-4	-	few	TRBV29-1	CSVLEGEKLFF	TGCAGCGTCCTGGAAGGCGAAAAACTGTTTTTT
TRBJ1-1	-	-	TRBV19	CASSIGSGPGAEAFF	TGTGCCAGTAGTATTGGATCGGGGCCTGGGGCTGAAGCTTTCTTT
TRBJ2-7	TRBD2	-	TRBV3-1	CASSQDLAGGPSEQYF	TGTGCCAGCAGCCAAGATCTAGCGGGAGGGCCCAGCGAGCAGTACTTC
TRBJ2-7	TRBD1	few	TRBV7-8	CASSPSPGQGSLMTYEQYF	TGTGCCAGCAGCCCGAGCCCGGGACAGGGTTCCCTGATGACCTACGAGCAGTACTTC
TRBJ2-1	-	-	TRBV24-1	CATSVSAGFEQFF	TGTGCCACCAGTGTATCAGCAGGGTTTGAGCAGTTCTTC
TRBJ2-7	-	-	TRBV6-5	CASSPTSWPSYEQYF	TGTGCCAGCAGCCCCACTAGTTGGCCCTCCTACGAGCAGTACTTC
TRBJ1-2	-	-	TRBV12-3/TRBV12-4	CASSLVGSGGYTF	TGTGCCAGCAGTTTAGTCGGGAGTGGTGGCTACACCTTC
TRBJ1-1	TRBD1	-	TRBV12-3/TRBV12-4	CASIVTGGTEAFF	TGTGCCAGCATCGTAACAGGGGGCACTGAAGCTTTCTTT
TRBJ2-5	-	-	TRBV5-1	CASSSYRAQGGTQYF	TGCGCCAGCAGCTCCTACAGGGCCCAAGGTGGGACCCAGTACTTC
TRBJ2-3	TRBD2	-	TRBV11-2	CASSLGGGNTDTQYF	TGTGCCAGCAGCTTAGGGGGGGGGAACACAGATACGCAGTATTTT
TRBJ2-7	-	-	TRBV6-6	CASTTWPGTPTYEQYF	TGTGCCAGCACTACCTGGCCGGGGACACCCACCTACGAGCAGTACTTC
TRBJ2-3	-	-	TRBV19	CASSRLLTDTQYF	TGTGCCAGTAGTAGACTCCTCACAGATACGCAGTATTTT